These 24 T cell receptor beta chains originate from one sample sequenced in a study of post-analysis software for immune sequencing data. Study results and caveats: Roughly 5 TRBV segments, TRBV5-6, TRBV5-1 and TRBV20-1 among them, were found more frequent in patients than controls.

Unique molecular identifiers featured in each of the TCR beta cDNA libraries. TCRdb reprocessed the PCR reads via MiXCR and lists one record per CDR3 protein. Of approximately 730,000 distinct CDR3 sequences listed, just over 45% are singletons. No cognate antigen is known for these TCRs. The specimen was blood. These receptors were collected from a girl aged 5 to 17 with multiple sclerosis.

A note on this clonotype: A read error may produce the germline difference seen at one junction end. The V call is TRBV6-1, the J call TRBJ2-6; 7 bases agree with TRBD1. The CDR3 extends over 19 amino acids. CDR1 is MNHNS and CDR2 is SASEGT in the germline V gene. CDR3 loop: CASSEDFGTVRSGANILTF. The DNA for the CDR3 is TGTGCCAGCAGTGAGGACTTCGGGACAGTACGCTCTGGGGCCAACATCCTGACTTTC.

CDR3 protein: CASRGAGLSSYEQYF. The CDR3 coding sequence is TGTGCCAGCAGGGGGGCAGGGCTAAGCTCCTACGAGCAGTACTTC. The rearrangement joins TRBV25-1 to TRBJ2-7, with D possibly being TRBD1 (6 bases). CDR3 size: 15 residues. Trimming stripped 6 bases from V and 0 bases from J, with 15 bases between. In germline, CDR1 is MGHDK, CDR2 SYGVNS.

Regarding this clonotype: The junction shows a germline mismatch at one end, possibly a read error. The chain recombines TRBV27 with TRBJ2-1; 10 bases map to TRBD2. This CDR3 is 15 amino acids long. Per germline, CDR1 MNHEY and CDR2 SMNVEV (reference sequence). The CDR3 DNA sequence: TGTGCCAGCAGTCGTCTAGCGGGAGAGTCGGATGAACAGTTCTTC. Protein: CASSRLAGESDEQFF.

This clonotype occurred a few times. The chain links TRBV27 to TRBJ2-7; unclear D gene. Germline V gene lookup returns CDR1 MNHEY and CDR2 SMNVEV (reference sequence). There are 14 residues in the CDR3. V was pared by 6 bases and J by 1 base, with 13 bases between. CDR3 nucleotides: TGTGCCAGCAGGGGTAAGCACAGATCCTACGAGCAGTACTTC. It specifies CASRGKHRSYEQYF.

This chain connects TRBV7-2 to TRBJ2-5; perhaps TRBD2 as D (5 bases). The CDR3 covers 16 residues. In germline, CDR1 is SGHTA, CDR2 FQGNSA. V lost 4 bases, J lost 1 base, and 16 bases lay in between. CDR3 region: CASSSRPGFFQETQYF. In nucleotides, the CDR3 is TGTGCCAGCAGCTCCCGCCCGGGATTCTTCCAAGAGACCCAGTACTTC.

The CDR3 nucleotides are TGTGCCAGCAGTTACTCGGGCAGTAACTATGGCTACACCTTC. Translated, it gives CASSYSGSNYGYTF. The chain combines TRBV6-2 or TRBV6-3 with TRBJ1-2, with D uncertain. The germline CDR1 and CDR2 sequences are MNHEY and SVGEGT. Deletions cut 0 bases from V and 1 base from J, with 6 bases between. The CDR3 totals 14 residues.

The J gene is TRBJ2-5, the V gene TRBV6-6; perhaps TRBD1 as D (6 bases). V lost 6 bases to trimming and J lost 2 bases, with 13 bases between them. The CDR3 spans 14 residues. Germline lookup yields CDR1 MNHNY and CDR2 SVGAGI (reference sequence). CDR3 sequence reads: CASSSGTTQETQYF. CDR3 DNA: TGTGCCAGCAGCTCCGGGACAACACAAGAGACCCAGTACTTC.

This clonotype has just a few counts. V is TRBV7-2 and J is TRBJ2-5, with TRBD1 matching 7 bases. The V and J ends lost 1 base and 5 bases, in that order; junction bases with no gene match: 7. Germline V gene sequence: CDR1 SGHTA, CDR2 FQGNSA. The CDR3 sequence is 15 residues long. CDR3 protein: CASSLGGGRRETQYF. The CDR3 coding sequence is TGTGCCAGCAGCTTAGGAGGGGGCCGTCGGGAGACCCAGTACTTC.

The chain carries TRBV28 and TRBJ2-7, with 7 bases fitting TRBD2. The trim removed 5 bases at V and 5 bases at J, leaving 9 bases unmatched. The germline V gene encodes CDR1 MDHEN and CDR2 SYDVKM. The CDR3 runs 14 residues. The CDR3, as DNA: TGTGCCAGCAGTCTCTTGGGGACTATCCACGAGCAGTACTTC. Encoded protein: CASSLLGTIHEQYF.

This clonotype has only a few counts. The rearrangement joins TRBV7-6 to TRBJ2-1, with TRBD2 identical over 7 bases. V gave up 5 bases and J gave up 0 bases; unmatched junction bases: 13. This CDR3 has 18 residues. Per the germline V gene, CDR1 is SGHVS and CDR2 is FNYEAQ. CDR3 nucleotide sequence: TGTGCCAGCAGCCCCCGGGGGTCTAGCGGAAGCTCCTACAATGAGCAGTTCTTC. Encoded protein: CASSPRGSSGSSYNEQFF. The whole variable domain, remainder taken from reference TRBV7-6 and TRBJ2-1, is GAGVSQSPRYKVTKRGQDVALRCDPISGHVSLYWYRQALGQGPEFLTYFNYEAQQDKSGLPNDRFSAERPEGSISTLTIQRTEQRDSAMYRCASSPRGSSGSSYNEQFFGPGTRLTVL.

This clonotype was picked up a small number of times. The CDR3 region is CSVEAQPNYGYTF. CDR3 nucleotide sequence: TGCAGCGTTGAAGCTCAGCCTAACTATGGCTACACCTTC. The rearrangement joins TRBV29-1 to TRBJ1-2; no firm D call. This CDR3 spans 13 amino acids. V was clipped by 1 base and J by 0 bases, with 6 bases between them. Germline loops: CDR1 SQVTM, CDR2 ANQGSEA.

This clonotype occurred a few times. The V and J genes are TRBV6-1 and TRBJ1-6, with D unresolved. This CDR3 region has 14 residues. Deletions cut 8 bases from V and 7 bases from J, with 15 bases between. Germline V gene lookup returns CDR1 MNHNS and CDR2 SASEGT. CDR3 sequence: CASGQHQYNSPLHF. CDR3 nucleotide sequence: TGTGCCAGCGGTCAACATCAATACAATTCACCCCTCCACTTT.

As DNA, the CDR3 is TGCGCCAGCAGCCAAGGGACAGGGGGCTCAAACACCATATATTTT. This encodes CASSQGTGGSNTIYF. This chain connects TRBV4-3 to TRBJ1-3; 11 bases agree with TRBD1. The germline V gene encodes CDR1 LGHNA and CDR2 YSLEER. The CDR3 consists of 15 residues. V gave up 1 base and J gave up 6 bases; unmatched junction bases: 2.

The chain combines TRBV11-2 with TRBJ2-4, with D tentatively TRBD2 (5 bases). Judging by the DNA end, TRBJ2-7 fits better; the J call may be wrong. Per germline, CDR1 SGHAT and CDR2 FQNNGV. The CDR3 sequence is 13 residues long. CDR3 nucleotides: TGTGCCAGCAACACGGGAACCACCTACGAGCAGTACTTC. Translated, it gives CASNTGTTYEQYF.

This clonotype was seen only a few times. The J gene is TRBJ1-5, the V gene TRBV24-1; TRBD1 matches 7 bases. CDR3 length: 16 amino acids. CDR1 KGHDR and CDR2 SFDVKD come from the germline V gene. J lost 0 bases, V lost 4 bases, and 5 bases had no gene match. DNA of the CDR3: TGTGCCACCAGTGAGAGGGACAGCTATAGCAATCAGCCCCAGCATTTT. It is translated as CATSERDSYSNQPQHF.

This chain joins TRBV4-2 and TRBJ2-1; TRBD2 matches 7 bases. Gene TRBJ2-7 matches the end of the DNA better, so the J call may be wrong. This CDR3 spans 16 amino acids. Germline lookup yields CDR1 LGHNA and CDR2 YNFKEQ. The CDR3 loop reads CASSHHSGAGTYEQYF. The CDR3 nucleotides are TGTGCCAGCAGCCACCACTCGGGAGCGGGGACCTACGAGCAGTACTTC.

This clonotype was observed a few times. A read error may account for a junction end that differs from germline. The chain recombines TRBV3-1 with TRBJ2-1; D may be TRBD1 (5 bases). This CDR3 is 13 amino acids long. The germline V gene encodes CDR1 LGHDT and CDR2 YNNKEL (reference sequence). CDR3 protein: CASSQGQGYEQFF. DNA of the CDR3: TGTGCCAGCAGTCAAGGGCAGGGCTATGAGCAGTTCTTC.

This clonotype was counted only a few times. The V call is TRBV9, the J call TRBJ2-3; 8 bases are shared with TRBD2. CDR3 length equals 16 residues. Per germline, CDR1 SGDLS and CDR2 YYNGEE. With 2 bases clipped from V and 2 bases from J, the junction kept 7 bases outside the gene matches. The CDR3 nucleotides are TGTGCCAGCAGCGTCCATGCGGGGGGCCACACAGATACGCAGTATTTT. It encodes CASSVHAGGHTDTQYF.

The chain has TRBV10-3 and TRBJ2-5; 8 nucleotides line up with TRBD2. The J call may not be correct, given that the DNA end is closer to TRBJ2-7. The CDR3 is made up of 14 amino acids. CDR1 ENHRY and CDR2 SYGVKD come from the germline V gene. This CDR3 reads CAISEFSGGYEQYF. The DNA of the CDR3 is TGTGCCATCAGTGAGTTTTCGGGGGGGTACGAGCAGTACTTC.

V and J are TRBV29-1 and TRBJ1-1; no clear D gene. This CDR3 is 11 amino acids long. The V gene's germline CDR1 is SQVTM and CDR2 ANQGSEA. The V and J ends lost 5 bases and 2 bases respectively, with 6 bases between them. As DNA, the CDR3 is TGCAGCGTTCCAGGAAACACTGAAGCTTTCTTT. This sequence encodes CSVPGNTEAFF.

This clonotype was observed a few times. V gene TRBV7-2 combines with J gene TRBJ2-3; 10 bases match TRBD2. From germline, CDR1 is SGHTA and CDR2 FQGNSA. The V gene end was trimmed by 1 base and the J gene end by 6 bases; junction bases not matched to a gene: 10. The CDR3 loop spans 17 amino acids. CDR3 in amino acids: CASSLGALAGVLDTQYF. The CDR3 coding sequence is TGTGCCAGCAGCTTAGGGGCCCTAGCGGGAGTTTTGGATACGCAGTATTTT.

The chain employs TRBV7-2 and TRBJ1-2; the D gene is possibly TRBD1 (5 bases). Germline CDR1 is SGHTA and CDR2 is FQGNSA. Trimming pared 7 bases from V and 0 bases from J, leaving 9 bases between. This CDR3 has 13 residues. The CDR3 DNA is TGTGCCAGCATTCGGGGGGCTAACTATGGCTACACCTTC. The encoded protein is CASIRGANYGYTF.

This clonotype was seen only a few times. This chain's CDR3 is CSARFIDEQFF. The CDR3 nucleotides read TGCAGTGCTAGGTTTATTGATGAGCAGTTCTTC. The rearrangement uses TRBV20-1 and TRBJ2-1; D unclear. Germline V CDR1 and CDR2: DFQATT, SNEGSKA (reference sequence). Trimming cost V 3 bases and J 8 bases, with 8 bases left between them. The CDR3 has 11 amino acids.

V usage is TRBV5-1 and J usage is TRBJ2-5; the match to TRBD1 covers 7 bases. The germline V gene encodes CDR1 SGHRS and CDR2 YFSETQ. This CDR3 has 16 amino acids. J gave up 1 base and V 1 base, and 7 bases lay outside the gene matches. The CDR3: CASSLTSDRAQETQYF. DNA for the CDR3: TGCGCCAGCAGCTTGACCTCTGACAGGGCCCAAGAGACCCAGTACTTC.